The sequence of this TCR beta chain was determined in a study of tumor-infiltrating lymphocytes in oesophageal squamous cell carcinoma. Using its own MiXCR run on the PCR reads, TCRdb lists one record per CDR3 protein. The repertoire holds about 10,000 distinct CDR3 sequences, approximately 62% seen once, with 30% to 35% in the top ten. The germline V gene encodes CDR1 MNHNY and CDR2 SVGAGI (reference sequence). CDR3 length: 16 amino acids. This receptor was identified in a male donor with esophageal squamous cell carcinoma. The gene calls are TRBV6-6 and TRBJ2-1, with TRBD2 matching 7 bases. Gene TRBJ2-7 matches the end of the DNA better, so the J call may be wrong. Sequences were obtained from esophageal tumor tissue. DNA for the CDR3: TGTGCCAGCAGTTACGATTTGCGGGGGACCTCCTACGAGCAGTACTTC. Amino acids: CASSYDLRGTSYEQYF.